The clone carrying this T cell receptor (beta chain) appeared a single time. The sample is drawn from a study of blood T cell repertoires in COVID-19. Study background: Samples of COVID-19 (acute and convalescent) were obtained from the United States, Italy and Spain.

Sequencing was performed with immunoSEQ multiplex PCR; in TCRdb, only in-frame clones are kept and a portion is missing. The table records around 150,000 clones, around 85% of them present only once. The receptor comes from a human donor with acute or convalescent COVID-19. The donor label of this sample is uncertain. Sequencing input: peripheral blood.

The CDR3 region is CASTASGGTDTQYF. In nucleotides, the CDR3 is TGCGCCAGCACTGCGAGCGGGGGCACAGATACGCAGTATTTT. This chain links TRBV10-2 with TRBJ2-3, with 7 bases identical to TRBD2. The germline gives CDR1 WSHSY, CDR2 SAAADI. The CDR3 sequence is 14 residues long. V lost 7 bases to trimming and J lost 1 base; unmatched junction nucleotides: 5.